Each of the 30 T cell receptor beta chains below was sequenced from the same sample in a study of identical twins (dated by TCRdb to between 2015 and 2016). The library was generated by 5' RACE. The sample was run on an Illumina HiSeq 2000. TCRdb reprocessing: public reads trimmed at Q25 with fastp, clones called with MiXCR, in-frame beta chains kept. Every distinct CDR3 protein forms one entry, paired with its most common genes and DNA. Counted in this sample were around 200,000 distinct CDR3 sequences; about a tenth of them appeared once. The top ten hold around 5% of the sample. Source material: memory (CD45RO+) T cells sorted from blood. The cell subset or site label of this sample denotes: CD45RO+ enriched T cells. The receptors derive from a woman between 18 and 29 years old in good health.

This clonotype occurred once. V and J are TRBV5-5 and TRBJ2-7, with unresolved D. V was cut by 8 bases and J by 2 bases, with 14 bases left in between. CDR1 SGHKS and CDR2 YYEKEE come from the germline V gene (reference sequence). The CDR3 covers 13 residues. The DNA for the CDR3 is TGTGCCAGGAGCCTTGGGGTCACCTACGAGCAGTACTTC. Translated: CARSLGVTYEQYF.

This clonotype has ten or more counts. The rearrangement joins TRBV30 to TRBJ1-2; 9 bases fit TRBD1. The germline V gene encodes CDR1 GTSNPN and CDR2 SVGIG (reference sequence). With V trimmed by 8 bases and J by 4 bases, 14 bases remained unmatched. The CDR3 totals 15 residues. The CDR3 loop reads CARETGTGFTYGYTF. Here the CDR3 DNA reads TGTGCCAGAGAAACCGGGACAGGGTTTACCTATGGCTACACCTTC.

This clonotype turned up a few times. V usage is TRBV6-2 or TRBV6-3 and J usage is TRBJ1-2; no clear D gene. Looked up from germline, CDR1 is MNHEY and CDR2 is SVGEGT. This CDR3 contains 11 residues. The germline V and J ends were trimmed by 2 bases and 9 bases, with 7 bases remaining between them. CDR3 sequence reads: CASSYDWSYTF. The CDR3 bases are TGTGCCAGCAGTTACGACTGGAGCTACACCTTC.

This clonotype was picked up a small number of times. The rearrangement links TRBV18 to TRBJ2-7; a possible D gene is TRBD2 (6 bases). Germline-derived CDR1 and CDR2 are KGHSH and LQKENI. The V gene lost 0 bases and the J gene lost 6 bases, with 12 bases spanning the gap. The length of the CDR3 is 14 residues. CDR3 coding DNA: TGTGCCAGCTCACCACCTTCGGGACTCGGCGAGCAGTACTTC. This encodes CASSPPSGLGEQYF. Filled out from reference TRBV18 and TRBJ2-7, the complete variable domain reads NAGVMQNPRHLVRRRGQEARLRCSPMKGHSHVYWYRQLPEEGLKFMVYLQKENIIDESGMPKERFSAEFPKEGPSILRIQQVVRGDSAAYFCASSPPSGLGEQYFGPGTRLTVT.

This clonotype was recorded a few times. The V call is TRBV28, the J call TRBJ1-1, with D possibly matching TRBD1 (5 bases). Trimming removed 6 bases from V and 1 base from J, with 15 bases in between. The CDR3 extends over 15 amino acids. CDR1 and CDR2 (germline): MDHEN, SYDVKM. The CDR3 bases are TGTGCCAGCAGGCAACCGGGACGGGCGAACACTGAAGCTTTCTTT. Amino acids: CASRQPGRANTEAFF.

This clonotype appeared many times. CDR3 sequence: CASSYPGQGVYGYTF. CDR3 DNA sequence: TGTGCCAGCAGTTACCCGGGACAGGGAGTCTATGGCTACACCTTC. The chain combines TRBV6-2 or TRBV6-3 with TRBJ1-2; 9 bases match TRBD1. This CDR3 contains 15 residues. Germline-derived CDR1 and CDR2 are MNHEY and SVGEGT. Trimming at V came to 2 bases and at J to 4 bases, leaving 5 bases not matched to a gene.

The DNA of the CDR3 is TGTGCCATCAGTGAGTCGACTTTTTACTACACCTTC. Translation: CAISESTFYYTF. The V and J genes are TRBV10-3 and TRBJ1-2; no clear D. V lost 0 bases to trimming and J lost 10 bases, with 9 bases between them. CDR1 is ENHRY, CDR2 SYGVKD, per germline. CDR3 length equals 12 residues.

This clonotype showed up many times. The chain couples TRBV29-1 to TRBJ2-7, with D hard to call. Germline CDR1 and CDR2: SQVTM and ANQGSEA. There are 12 residues in the CDR3. V lost 4 bases and J 2 bases, leaving 9 bases between the germline ends. The CDR3 reads CSVASSPYEQYF. CDR3 bases: TGCAGCGTTGCCAGCTCTCCCTACGAGCAGTACTTC.

The table lists this clonotype with many counts. The J gene is TRBJ1-5, the V gene TRBV12-3 or TRBV12-4; D possibly corresponds to TRBD1 (6 bases). CDR3 size: 15 residues. V shed 5 bases and J shed 3 bases, with 14 bases lying between them. CDR3 sequence: CASSPGQSLNQPQHF. CDR3 nucleotides: TGTGCCAGCAGTCCGGGACAAAGTCTCAATCAGCCCCAGCATTTT.

V gene TRBV10-3 combines with J gene TRBJ2-3; 7 bases line up with TRBD2. The CDR3 loop spans 13 amino acids. Trimming at V came to 7 bases and at J to 2 bases, leaving 3 bases not matched to a gene. CDR1 ENHRY and CDR2 SYGVKD come from the germline V gene. Here the CDR3 DNA reads TGTGCCATCAATCTAGCGGTCACAGATACGCAGTATTTT. Protein product: CAINLAVTDTQYF.

The gene calls are TRBV7-9 and TRBJ2-3, with 9 bases matching TRBD2. CDR3 length: 17 amino acids. Germline trimming cut 4 bases from V and 1 base from J; bases unmatched to any gene: 9. Germline values: CDR1 SEHNR, CDR2 FQNEAQ (reference sequence). CDR3 sequence: CASSSRPTSGRTDTQYF. For the CDR3, the DNA is TGTGCCAGCAGCTCCCGACCGACTAGCGGCCGCACAGATACGCAGTATTTT.

The chain carries TRBV4-3 and TRBJ1-2; unclear D gene. Trimming left V 0 bases short and J 8 bases short, with 19 bases between. CDR3 size: 16 residues. The germline CDR1 and CDR2 sequences are LGHNA and YSLEER. CDR3 nucleotides: TGCGCCAGCAGCCAAGATCGCCGGGATACCCAAGGGGGCTACACCTTC. This sequence encodes CASSQDRRDTQGGYTF.

This clonotype has a handful of counts. CDR3 coding DNA: TGTGCCAGCTCACCACCGTGGGAAGATACGCAGTATTTT. Protein: CASSPPWEDTQYF. The chain uses TRBV18 and TRBJ2-3; D is uncertain. The CDR3 has 13 residues. The germline V and J ends were trimmed by 0 bases and 5 bases, with 6 bases remaining between them. CDR1 KGHSH and CDR2 LQKENI come from the germline V gene.

The V and J genes are TRBV19 and TRBJ2-2; D gene ambiguous. This CDR3 has 14 amino acids. Trimming took off 4 bases at V and 6 bases at J, with 12 bases between the two ends. In germline, CDR1 is LNHDA, CDR2 SQIVND (reference sequence). The CDR3 sequence: CASSTRSGSGELFF. The CDR3 nucleotides are TGTGCCAGTAGTACCCGGTCAGGCTCCGGGGAGCTGTTTTTT.

This clonotype was counted ten times or more. The V gene is TRBV20-1, the J gene TRBJ2-7; D is possibly TRBD2 (6 bases). The germline gives CDR1 DFQATT, CDR2 SNEGSKA (reference sequence). This CDR3 has 16 residues. Trimming removed 6 bases at V and 4 bases at J, with 25 bases between. As DNA, the CDR3 is TGCAGTGCCCGACTCCCTAGCGTAACTTCCCTTTACGAGCAGTACTTC. Translated, it gives CSARLPSVTSLYEQYF.

This clonotype has just a few counts. The gene calls are TRBV29-1 and TRBJ2-1; a weak D match, TRBD2 (5 bases). Germline V gene sequence: CDR1 SQVTM, CDR2 ANQGSEA. V was trimmed by 3 bases and J by 9 bases, leaving 9 bases between them. The CDR3 loop spans 11 amino acids. The DNA for the CDR3 is TGCAGCGTTGATTCTAGCAGTGAGCAGTTCTTC. Amino acids: CSVDSSSEQFF.

CDR3 sequence reads: CASSLDPRREQYF. The CDR3 DNA follows: TGTGCCAGCAGCTTAGATCCTCGACGGGAGCAGTACTTC. V is TRBV11-2 and J is TRBJ2-7; D gene unclear. The CDR3 loop spans 13 amino acids. Germline V CDR1 and CDR2: SGHAT, FQNNGV. Trimming took off 0 bases at V and 7 bases at J, with 10 bases between the two ends.

The chain links TRBV5-1 to TRBJ2-7; TRBD2 aligns across 9 bases. The germline V gene encodes CDR1 SGHRS and CDR2 YFSETQ. CDR3 length equals 15 residues. V trimming: 2 bases; J trimming: 4 bases; junction bases outside the gene matches: 7. The CDR3 protein is CASSFVESGRYEQYF. For the CDR3, the DNA is TGCGCCAGCAGCTTCGTCGAAAGCGGGAGGTACGAGCAGTACTTC.

This clonotype has at least ten counts. The junction differs from germline at one of its ends, possibly a read error. The CDR3 sequence is CSARSRDRERIDF. CDR3 nucleotides: TGCAGTGCTAGAAGCCGGGACAGGGAGAGGATCGACTTC. The chain has TRBV20-1 and TRBJ1-2, with 9 positions matching TRBD1. The germline CDR1 and CDR2 sequences are DFQATT and SNEGSKA (reference sequence). CDR3 length equals 13 residues.

This clonotype was seen ten or more times. The V call is TRBV7-2, the J call TRBJ2-1; 9 nucleotides align to TRBD1. Germline CDR1 and CDR2: SGHTA and FQGNSA. The trim removed 6 bases at V and 8 bases at J, leaving 11 bases unmatched. The CDR3 runs to 15 residues. As DNA, the CDR3 is TGTGCCAGCAGTCTGTCGGGACAGGGAGGAGATGAGCAGTTCTTC. Amino acid sequence: CASSLSGQGGDEQFF.

This clonotype has more than one count but fewer than ten. This sequence joins TRBV20-1 and TRBJ2-1, with TRBD2 matching over 11 bases. The J segment lost 5 bases and the V segment lost 1 base, leaving 7 bases of the junction unmatched. The CDR3 sequence is 16 residues long. The germline CDR1 and CDR2 sequences are DFQATT and SNEGSKA (reference sequence). The CDR3 spells CSARGLAGGPDNEQFF. DNA of the CDR3: TGCAGTGCTAGAGGGCTAGCGGGGGGCCCCGACAATGAGCAGTTCTTC.

The chain has TRBV2 and TRBJ2-6; 8 nucleotides match TRBD1. The germline V gene encodes CDR1 SNHLY and CDR2 FYNNEI. The CDR3 has 13 residues. The junction had 2 bases not matched to a gene; V was cut back by 8 bases and J by 5 bases. The CDR3 spells CASGQGWANVLTF. CDR3 bases: TGTGCCAGCGGACAGGGTTGGGCCAACGTCCTGACTTTC.

V gene TRBV2 combines with J gene TRBJ2-2, with D hard to call. CDR3 size: 15 residues. In germline, CDR1 is SNHLY, CDR2 FYNNEI. The V end was cut by 1 base, the J end by 6 bases, with 12 bases between. The CDR3 loop reads CASSEEPAWAGELFF. For the CDR3, the DNA is TGTGCCAGCAGTGAAGAACCAGCCTGGGCCGGGGAGCTGTTTTTT.

The gene calls are TRBV13 and TRBJ2-7; 8 positions agree with TRBD2. With 5 bases clipped from V and 2 bases from J, the junction kept 8 bases outside the gene matches. The CDR3 consists of 15 residues. Germline CDR1 PRHDT, CDR2 FYEKMQ (reference sequence). The CDR3 region is CASSPLGLVPYEQYF. For the CDR3, the DNA is TGTGCCAGCAGCCCATTGGGACTAGTACCCTACGAGCAGTACTTC.

This clonotype was seen repeatedly, ten times or more. The V gene is TRBV12-3 or TRBV12-4, the J gene TRBJ2-2, with a weak D call TRBD1 (7 bases). The CDR3 extends over 13 amino acids. Trimming removed 6 bases at V and 7 bases at J, with 12 bases between. DNA for the CDR3: TGTGCCAGCAGCAACCAGGGGGGCGGGGAGCTGTTTTTT. This translates into CASSNQGGGELFF.

This clonotype was counted only a few times. This chain links TRBV12-3 or TRBV12-4 with TRBJ2-1; D is undetermined. The V gene lost 6 bases and the J gene lost 7 bases, with 16 bases spanning the gap. This CDR3 has 14 amino acids. CDR3 in amino acids: CASSLPKRRNEQFF. In DNA form, the CDR3 reads TGTGCCAGCAGCTTACCAAAGAGACGTAATGAGCAGTTCTTC.

This chain connects TRBV20-1 to TRBJ2-1; 12 nucleotides line up with TRBD2. Germline CDR1 and CDR2: DFQATT and SNEGSKA (reference sequence). This CDR3 has 14 residues. V dropped 5 bases and J dropped 4; count of bases not matched to a gene: 3. CDR3 protein: CSARLAGVYNEQFF. The CDR3 DNA reads TGCAGTGCTCGACTAGCGGGAGTTTACAATGAGCAGTTCTTC.

This clonotype was seen repeatedly, ten times or more. This chain links TRBV15 with TRBJ2-2; D ambiguous. The CDR3 length is 17 residues. V dropped 0 bases and J dropped 0 bases, with 11 bases sitting between them. Germline V CDR1 and CDR2: LNHNV, YYDKDF (reference sequence). In DNA form, the CDR3 reads TGTGCCACCAGCAGAGATTTGGTCGCTACGAACACCGGGGAGCTGTTTTTT. It is translated as CATSRDLVATNTGELFF.

V and J are TRBV6-1 and TRBJ1-2; 11 positions match TRBD1. This CDR3 region has 14 residues. J gave up 4 bases and V 6 bases, and 4 bases lay outside the gene matches. Germline V gene data show CDR1 as MNHNS and CDR2 as SASEGT. The CDR3 loop reads CASRGTGGAYGYTF. The DNA for the CDR3 is TGTGCCAGCAGGGGGACAGGGGGGGCCTATGGCTACACCTTC.

This chain uses TRBV20-1 with TRBJ1-1; D is undetermined. V was pared by 3 bases and J by 1 base, with 9 bases between. CDR3 length equals 13 residues. The germline CDR1 and CDR2 sequences are DFQATT and SNEGSKA (reference sequence). The CDR3 nucleotides are TGCAGTGCTAGCGTTATGCGGAACACTGAAGCTTTCTTT. Translating gives CSASVMRNTEAFF.